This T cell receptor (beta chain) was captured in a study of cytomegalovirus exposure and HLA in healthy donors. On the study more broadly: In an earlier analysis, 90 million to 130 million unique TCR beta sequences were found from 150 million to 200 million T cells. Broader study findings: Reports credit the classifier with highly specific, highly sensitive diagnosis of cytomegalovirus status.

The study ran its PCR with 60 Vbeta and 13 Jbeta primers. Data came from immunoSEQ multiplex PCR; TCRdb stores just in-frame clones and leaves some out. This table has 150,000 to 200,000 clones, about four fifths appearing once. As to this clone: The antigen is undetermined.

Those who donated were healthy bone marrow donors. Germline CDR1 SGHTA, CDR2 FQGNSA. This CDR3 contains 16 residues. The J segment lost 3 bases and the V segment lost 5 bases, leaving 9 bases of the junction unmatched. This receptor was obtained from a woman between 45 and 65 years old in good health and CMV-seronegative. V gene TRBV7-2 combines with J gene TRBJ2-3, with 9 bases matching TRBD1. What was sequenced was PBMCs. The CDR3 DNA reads TGTGCCAGCAGCGCCCAGACAGGGGGTGGGACAGATACGCAGTATTTT. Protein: CASSAQTGGGTDTQYF.